These T cell receptor beta chains were read from a single sample in a study of T cell repertoires in cytomegalovirus infection. TCRdb re-called the reads with MiXCR, one entry per CDR3 protein. The sample yields about 770,000 distinct CDR3 sequences, almost 30% seen once. These receptors have no known antigen. The source was cultured CD8+ T cells from PBMCs, collected from culture after CMV antigen stimulation. All receptors come from a human donor in good health (CMV status not recorded). Some clones in this sample may be carry-over from other donors' samples. Each CDR3 is given with its conserved first and last residue. A D gene is named only where the DNA matches it firmly. The size of a clone is reported for some rows only, either as once, few or many, or as a class for expanded clones.

d_call,j_call,v_call,clone_size,cdr3_nt,cdr3_aa
.,TRBJ1-2,TRBV2,.,TGTGCCAGCAGTGAATCAGGCGTCTATGGCTACACCTTC,CASSESGVYGYTF
.,TRBJ1-1,TRBV4-1,few,TGCGCCAGCAGCCAGGAGGGGGTAGGCACTGAAGCTTTCTTT,CASSQEGVGTEAFF
.,TRBJ2-1,TRBV4-2,few,TGTGCCAGCAGCCAATTGGGGCTAGGGAAAGATGAGCAGTTCTTC,CASSQLGLGKDEQFF
.,TRBJ2-2,TRBV15,.,TGTGCCACCAGCAGTGTAACGAAACGCGGGGAGCTGTTTTTT,CATSSVTKRGELFF
.,TRBJ1-2,TRBV18,few,TGTGCCAGCTCACCACCGCCAGGGGTGGACTATGGCTACACCTTC,CASSPPPGVDYGYTF
.,TRBJ1-3,TRBV10-3,few,TGTGCCATCAGTGACCAGTCCTACTCTGGAAACACCATATATTTT,CAISDQSYSGNTIYF
.,TRBJ1-1,TRBV6-8,.,TGTGCCAGCAGTTACTCTGAGGCGTATGAAGCTTTCTTT,CASSYSEAYEAFF
.,TRBJ1-5,TRBV2,.,TGTGCCAGCAGTGAAGTCGGAAATGGCAATCAGCCCCAGCATTTT,CASSEVGNGNQPQHF
.,TRBJ1-5,TRBV19,few,TGTGCCAGTAGTATAGCGGCTAGCAATCAGCCCCAGCATTTT,CASSIAASNQPQHF
.,TRBJ2-2,TRBV12-3/TRBV12-4,many,TGTGCCAGCAGTTTCGGAGGGGTGGCCGGGGAGCTGTTTTTT,CASSFGGVAGELFF
TRBD1,TRBJ1-4,TRBV9,once,TGTGCCAGCAGCGCAACAGGGGGCTATGAAAAACTGTTTTTT,CASSATGGYEKLFF
.,TRBJ1-5,TRBV19,.,TGTGCCAGTAGTATACTCTTCTCGCCCGGGACCGTCCGTAATCAGCCCCAGCATTTT,CASSILFSPGTVRNQPQHF
.,TRBJ1-3,TRBV7-2,many,TGTGCCAGCAGCTTAGACGGCTCTGGAAACACCATATATTTT,CASSLDGSGNTIYF
.,TRBJ2-1,TRBV7-6,.,TGTGTCAGCAGCTCCGGCCCAAATGAGCAGTTCTTC,CVSSSGPNEQFF
.,TRBJ1-1,TRBV2,.,TGTGCCACCCCAGCTATGAACACTGAAGCTTTCTTT,CATPAMNTEAFF
.,TRBJ2-5,TRBV4-3,few,TGCGCCAGCAGCCAAGATTACCCAACGGGGGACGGGACCCAGTACTTC,CASSQDYPTGDGTQYF
TRBD2,TRBJ2-3,TRBV9,.,TGTGCCAGCAGCGTAGTTTTCCGGACTAGCGGGGGGGGGATCGATACGCAGTATTTT,CASSVVFRTSGGGIDTQYF
.,TRBJ2-3,TRBV28,.,TGTGCCAGCACCCCTAAGGCTCGCGGTGTTGGGACAGATACGCAGTATTTT,CASTPKARGVGTDTQYF